Below are 15 T cell receptor beta chains sequenced from a single sample in a study of T cell repertoires in cytomegalovirus infection. TCRdb processed the reads anew with MiXCR; each CDR3 protein has one entry. The profile covers about 310,000 distinct CDR3 sequences, with approximately 25% appearing a single time and about an eighth taken by the ten largest. These receptors have no known antigen. This material consisted of cultured PBMCs, taken from culture after CMV antigen stimulation. All receptors come from a human donor in good health (CMV status not recorded). Some clones in this sample may be carry-over from other donors' samples.

This clonotype was counted ten times or more. The V and J genes are TRBV4-3 and TRBJ2-7; no firm D call. Germline loops: CDR1 LGHNA, CDR2 YSLEER. Trimming cost V 0 bases and J 6 bases, with 9 bases left between them. This CDR3 is 13 amino acids long. This chain's CDR3 is CASSQDSRGEQYF. CDR3 DNA sequence: TGCGCCAGCAGCCAAGACAGCCGAGGCGAGCAGTACTTC.

The chain has TRBV6-2 or TRBV6-3 and TRBJ2-1; 8 bases line up with TRBD1. The CDR3 loop spans 14 amino acids. The germline gives CDR1 MNHEY, CDR2 SVGEGT. Losses at the gene ends were 10 bases for V and 2 bases for J; bases not matched to a gene: 7. CDR3 residues: CAISGGAAYNEQFF. The CDR3 region has the DNA TGTGCCATCTCAGGGGGCGCAGCCTACAATGAGCAGTTCTTC.

The V gene is TRBV19, the J gene TRBJ1-5; D is unclear. CDR1 and CDR2 (germline): LNHDA, SQIVND (reference sequence). The V end lost 5 bases, the J end lost 6 bases, and 17 bases lay between the germline ends. The CDR3 is 15 residues long. DNA for the CDR3: TGTGCCAGTAGTGTCCTGACCTTATGGGGTCAGCCCCAGCATTTT. It encodes CASSVLTLWGQPQHF.

A few counts support this clonotype. The chain employs TRBV6-2 or TRBV6-3 and TRBJ2-6; no clear D gene. CDR1 MNHEY and CDR2 SVGEGT come from the germline V gene. V was trimmed by 6 bases and J by 0 bases, leaving 6 bases between them. This CDR3 is built from 14 residues. The chain's CDR3 is CASRDFSGANVLTF. The CDR3 nucleotides read TGTGCCAGCAGAGACTTCTCTGGGGCCAACGTCCTGACTTTC.

This clonotype has ten or more counts. This chain joins TRBV7-9 and TRBJ2-3; D gene ambiguous. Germline lookup yields CDR1 SEHNR and CDR2 FQNEAQ (reference sequence). Trimming left V 5 bases short and J 1 base short, with 16 bases between. The CDR3 is 16 amino acids. The DNA for the CDR3 is TGTGCCAGCAGCCTTCCCGTGGCAGGCCGCACAGATACGCAGTATTTT. Its protein is CASSLPVAGRTDTQYF.

In this sample, this clonotype turned up many times. This chain connects TRBV7-6 to TRBJ1-1, with TRBD1 matching 7 bases. The germline gives CDR1 SGHVS, CDR2 FNYEAQ. The CDR3 length is 14 residues. V dropped 8 bases and J dropped 1; count of bases not matched to a gene: 7. The CDR3 DNA follows: TGTGCCAGCGCCAGGGGGGGCAGGAACACTGAAGCTTTCTTT. Residues: CASARGGRNTEAFF.

V usage is TRBV20-1 and J usage is TRBJ2-2, with 8 bases lining up with TRBD2. In germline, CDR1 is DFQATT, CDR2 SNEGSKA (reference sequence). This CDR3 has 13 residues. V gave up 6 bases and J gave up 4 bases; unmatched junction bases: 4. In DNA form, the CDR3 reads TGCAGTGCGAGACTAGCGACCACCGGGGAGCTGTTTTTT. Its protein product is CSARLATTGELFF.

This clonotype was seen more than once but under ten times. CDR3 amino acids: CAVGRIYEQYF. In nucleotides, the CDR3 is TGTGCCGTCGGACGGATCTACGAGCAGTACTTC. The chain has TRBV10-3 and TRBJ2-7; D unresolved. The CDR3 runs to 11 residues. From germline, CDR1 is ENHRY and CDR2 SYGVKD. Trimming removed 11 bases at V and 3 bases at J, with 11 bases between.

This clonotype was picked up a small number of times. This chain links TRBV15 with TRBJ2-1; D uncertain. The CDR3 runs to 18 residues. Germline values: CDR1 LNHNV, CDR2 YYDKDF (reference sequence). The V end lost 0 bases, the J end lost 0 bases, and 15 bases lay between the germline ends. CDR3 sequence (DNA): TGTGCCACCAGCAGAGATGTGAACACACTGAGCTCCTACAATGAGCAGTTCTTC. Translating it yields CATSRDVNTLSSYNEQFF.

This clonotype was recorded a few times. The gene calls are TRBV27 and TRBJ2-7; a weak D match, TRBD2 (5 bases). V was trimmed by 2 bases and J by 2 bases, leaving 13 bases between them. CDR1 and CDR2 (germline): MNHEY, SMNVEV (reference sequence). This CDR3 has 15 amino acids. The CDR3 reads CASSLETSTPYEQYF. CDR3 bases: TGTGCCAGCAGTTTAGAAACTAGTACTCCCTACGAGCAGTACTTC.

This clonotype was detected ten times or more. The CDR3 sequence: CASSTSESYEQYF. CDR3 sequence (DNA): TGTGCCAGCAGCACTAGCGAATCCTACGAGCAGTACTTC. The chain joins TRBV6-2 or TRBV6-3 to TRBJ2-7, with 7 nucleotides matching TRBD2. The germline gives CDR1 MNHEY, CDR2 SVGEGT. The CDR3 contains 13 residues. V gave up 6 bases and J gave up 1 base; unmatched junction bases: 3.

In this sample, this clonotype turned up a few times. V and J are TRBV10-3 and TRBJ1-6, with D perhaps matching TRBD1 (6 bases). The germline V and J ends were trimmed by 3 bases and 10 bases, with 13 bases remaining between them. Germline CDR1 ENHRY, CDR2 SYGVKD. The length of the CDR3 is 14 residues. The CDR3 DNA is TGTGCCATCAGTGAATACAGGGATGAGTCACCCCTCCACTTT. It specifies CAISEYRDESPLHF.

The chain has TRBV24-1 and TRBJ2-5; D perhaps matches TRBD2 (6 bases). The CDR3 consists of 15 residues. Germline-derived CDR1 and CDR2 are KGHDR and SFDVKD. Trimming took 1 base from V and 5 from J, leaving 13 bases between them. CDR3 in DNA: TGTGCCACCAGTGATTTCGGGGGTATCCGGGAGACCCAGTACTTC. Encoded protein: CATSDFGGIRETQYF.

This clonotype was counted only a few times. The CDR3 DNA sequence: TGTGCCAGCAGTCCCGGGACAGGGAGTTTTGAGACCCAGTACTTC. Translating gives CASSPGTGSFETQYF. V usage is TRBV12-3 or TRBV12-4 and J usage is TRBJ2-5, with 9 nucleotides matching TRBD1. This CDR3 contains 15 residues. The J segment lost 5 bases and the V segment lost 5 bases, leaving 9 bases of the junction unmatched.

This sequence joins TRBV15 and TRBJ1-2; the match to TRBD1 covers 8 bases. The V gene's germline CDR1 is LNHNV and CDR2 YYDKDF (reference sequence). The junction had 16 bases not matched to a gene; V was cut back by 9 bases and J by 4 bases. This CDR3 has 16 residues. CDR3: CATIPGQVASGYGYTF. The CDR3 region has the DNA TGTGCCACTATCCCGGGACAGGTTGCATCGGGCTATGGCTACACCTTC.